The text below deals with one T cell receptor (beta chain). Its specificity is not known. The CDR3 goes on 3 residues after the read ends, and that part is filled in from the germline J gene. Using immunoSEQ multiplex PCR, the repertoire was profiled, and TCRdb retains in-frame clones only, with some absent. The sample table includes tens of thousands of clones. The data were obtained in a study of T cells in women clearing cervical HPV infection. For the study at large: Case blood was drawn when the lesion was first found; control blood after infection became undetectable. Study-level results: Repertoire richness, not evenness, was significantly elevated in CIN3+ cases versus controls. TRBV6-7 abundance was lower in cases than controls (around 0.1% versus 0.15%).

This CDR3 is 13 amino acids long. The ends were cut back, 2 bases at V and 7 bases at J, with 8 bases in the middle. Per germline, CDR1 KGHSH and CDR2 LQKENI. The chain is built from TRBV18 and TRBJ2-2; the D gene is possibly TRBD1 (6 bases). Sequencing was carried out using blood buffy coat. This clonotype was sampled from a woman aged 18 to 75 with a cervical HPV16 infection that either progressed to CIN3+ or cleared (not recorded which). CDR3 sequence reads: CASSPGTSGELFF. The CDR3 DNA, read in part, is TGTGCCAGCTCACCAGGGACAAGCGGGGAG. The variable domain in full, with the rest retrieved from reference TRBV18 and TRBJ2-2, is NAGVMQNPRHLVRRRGQEARLRCSPMKGHSHVYWYRQLPEEGLKFMVYLQKENIIDESGMPKERFSAEFPKEGPSILRIQQVVRGDSAAYFCASSPGTSGELFFGEGSRLTVL.